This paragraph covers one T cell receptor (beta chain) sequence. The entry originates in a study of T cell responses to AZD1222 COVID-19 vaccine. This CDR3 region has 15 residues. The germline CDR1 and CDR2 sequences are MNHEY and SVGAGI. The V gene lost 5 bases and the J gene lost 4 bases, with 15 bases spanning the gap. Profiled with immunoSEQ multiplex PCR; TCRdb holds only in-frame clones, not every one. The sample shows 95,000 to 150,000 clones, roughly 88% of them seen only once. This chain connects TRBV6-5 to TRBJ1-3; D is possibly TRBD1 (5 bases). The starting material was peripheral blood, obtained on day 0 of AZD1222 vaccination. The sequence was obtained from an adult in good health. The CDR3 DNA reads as TGTGCCAGCAGTATAAACAGGCGGTTCGGAAACACCATATATTTT. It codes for CASSINRRFGNTIYF.